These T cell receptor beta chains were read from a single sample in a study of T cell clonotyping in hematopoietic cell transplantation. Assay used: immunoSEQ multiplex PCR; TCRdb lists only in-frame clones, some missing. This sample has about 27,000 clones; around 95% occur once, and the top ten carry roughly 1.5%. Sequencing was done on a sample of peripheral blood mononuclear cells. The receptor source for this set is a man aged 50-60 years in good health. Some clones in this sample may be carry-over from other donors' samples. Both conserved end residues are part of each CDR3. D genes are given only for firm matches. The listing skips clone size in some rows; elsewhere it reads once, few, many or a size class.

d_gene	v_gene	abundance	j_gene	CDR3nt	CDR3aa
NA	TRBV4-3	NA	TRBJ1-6	TGCGCCAGCAGCCAAGCTTTTGAGGGGTCACCCCTCCACTTT	CASSQAFEGSPLHF
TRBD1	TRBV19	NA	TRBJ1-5	TGTGCCAGTAGCCGGGACAGCAACAATCAGCCCCAGCATTTT	CASSRDSNNQPQHF
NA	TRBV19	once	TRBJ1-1	TGTGCCAGTAGTATAGTCGTAGTCGCTGAAGCTTTCTTT	CASSIVVVAEAFF
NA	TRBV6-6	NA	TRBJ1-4	TGTGCCAGCAGTTACCGGGGCAGTGAAAAACTGTTTTTT	CASSYRGSEKLFF
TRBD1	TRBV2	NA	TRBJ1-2	TGTGCCAGCAGGAGGGGGGGACAGGGGCACTATGGCTACACCTTC	CASRRGGQGHYGYTF
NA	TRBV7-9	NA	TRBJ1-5	TGTGCCAGCAGCTTAGAGTCGGTAGGTCAGCCCCAGCATTTT	CASSLESVGQPQHF
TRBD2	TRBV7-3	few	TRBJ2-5	TGTGCCAGCAGCTTTAGCGGGGGGGCTTTGGAGACCCAGTACTTC	CASSFSGGALETQYF
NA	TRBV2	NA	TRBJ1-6	TGTGCCAGCAGTGTGTTGGCAGGAGATAATTCACCCCTCCACTTT	CASSVLAGDNSPLHF
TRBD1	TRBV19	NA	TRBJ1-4	TGTGCCAGTAGTGGACAAAGGGACAGTACCAATGAAAAACTGTTTTTT	CASSGQRDSTNEKLFF
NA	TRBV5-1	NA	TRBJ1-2	TGCGCCAGCAGCATAACAGATGGTGGCTACACCTTC	CASSITDGGYTF
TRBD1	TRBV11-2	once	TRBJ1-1	TGTGCCAGCAGCTCCCCAGGACAGGGTGACACTGAAGCTTTCTTT	CASSSPGQGDTEAFF
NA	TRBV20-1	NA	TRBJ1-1	TGCAGCCTCCTTGGCACTGAAGCTTTCTTT	CSLLGTEAFF
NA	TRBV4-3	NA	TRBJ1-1	TGCGCCAGCAGCCAAGAGAACAGGGAGTACACTGAAGCTTTCTTT	CASSQENREYTEAFF
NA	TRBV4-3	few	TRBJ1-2	TGCGCCAGCAGCCAAGTTATGGCGGGGGACGGGGGCTACACCTTC	CASSQVMAGDGGYTF
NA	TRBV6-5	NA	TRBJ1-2	TGTGCCAGCAGTTACGGGGGGCAGCCCTATGGCTACACCTTC	CASSYGGQPYGYTF
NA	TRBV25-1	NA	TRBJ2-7	TGTGCCAGCAGTGAAGTGATCGGAGCCTACGAGCAGTACTTC	CASSEVIGAYEQYF
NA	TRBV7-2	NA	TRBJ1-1	TGTGCCAGCAGCTTTTTGTTAAGTAACACTGAAGCTTTCTTT	CASSFLLSNTEAFF
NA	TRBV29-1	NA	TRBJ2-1	TGCAGCGTTGGTGGCCGGAGCTCCTACAATGAGCAGTTCTTC	CSVGGRSSYNEQFF
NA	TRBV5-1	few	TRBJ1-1	TGCGCCAGCAGCTTGGGGGCAGGGGCGGCCACTGAAGCTTTCTTT	CASSLGAGAATEAFF
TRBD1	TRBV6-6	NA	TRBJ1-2	TGTGCCAGCAGTTTGGACAGGTTCGGCTATGGCTACACCTTC	CASSLDRFGYGYTF
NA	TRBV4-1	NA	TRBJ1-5	TGCGCCAGCAGCCAAGACAATCAGAACAATCAGCCCCAGCATTTT	CASSQDNQNNQPQHF
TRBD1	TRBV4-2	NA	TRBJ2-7	TGTGCCAGCAGCCCTGGGGACAGGGTGGGCTACGAGCAGTACTTC	CASSPGDRVGYEQYF
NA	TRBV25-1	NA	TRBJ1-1	TGTGCCAGCAGTCAGACCCGCACTGAAGCTTTCTTT	CASSQTRTEAFF
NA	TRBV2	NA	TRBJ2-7	TGTGCCAGCAGTGGCGCGGACTACGAGCAGTACTTC	CASSGADYEQYF
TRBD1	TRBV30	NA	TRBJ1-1	TGTGCCTGTACAGGGGTAGTGGGTACTGAAGCTTTCTTT	CACTGVVGTEAFF
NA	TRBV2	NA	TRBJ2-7	TGTGCCAGCAGCCCGGGACGGTTCCTCTACGAGCAGTACTTC	CASSPGRFLYEQYF
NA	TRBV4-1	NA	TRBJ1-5	TGCGCCAGCAGCCACGCAGTCAATAGCAATCAGCCCCAGCATTTT	CASSHAVNSNQPQHF
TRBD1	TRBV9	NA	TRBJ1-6	TGTGCCAGCAGCGTAGTGGGAGGGGGCGCGTTTAATTCACCCCTCCACTTT	CASSVVGGGAFNSPLHF